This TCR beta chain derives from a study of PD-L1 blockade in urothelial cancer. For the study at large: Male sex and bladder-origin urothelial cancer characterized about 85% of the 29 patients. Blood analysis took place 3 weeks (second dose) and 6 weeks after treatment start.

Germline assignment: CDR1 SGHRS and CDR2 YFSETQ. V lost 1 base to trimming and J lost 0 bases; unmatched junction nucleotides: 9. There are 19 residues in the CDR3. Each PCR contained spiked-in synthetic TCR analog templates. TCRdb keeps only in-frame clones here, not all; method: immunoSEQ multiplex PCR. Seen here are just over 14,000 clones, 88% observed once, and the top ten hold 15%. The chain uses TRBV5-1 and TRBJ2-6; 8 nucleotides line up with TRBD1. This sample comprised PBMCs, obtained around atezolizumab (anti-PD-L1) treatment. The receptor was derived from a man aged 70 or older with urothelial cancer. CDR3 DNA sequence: TGCGCCAGCAGCTTGTTTTCTGGACAGGGCATCTCTGGGGCCAACGTCCTGACTTTC. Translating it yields CASSLFSGQGISGANVLTF.